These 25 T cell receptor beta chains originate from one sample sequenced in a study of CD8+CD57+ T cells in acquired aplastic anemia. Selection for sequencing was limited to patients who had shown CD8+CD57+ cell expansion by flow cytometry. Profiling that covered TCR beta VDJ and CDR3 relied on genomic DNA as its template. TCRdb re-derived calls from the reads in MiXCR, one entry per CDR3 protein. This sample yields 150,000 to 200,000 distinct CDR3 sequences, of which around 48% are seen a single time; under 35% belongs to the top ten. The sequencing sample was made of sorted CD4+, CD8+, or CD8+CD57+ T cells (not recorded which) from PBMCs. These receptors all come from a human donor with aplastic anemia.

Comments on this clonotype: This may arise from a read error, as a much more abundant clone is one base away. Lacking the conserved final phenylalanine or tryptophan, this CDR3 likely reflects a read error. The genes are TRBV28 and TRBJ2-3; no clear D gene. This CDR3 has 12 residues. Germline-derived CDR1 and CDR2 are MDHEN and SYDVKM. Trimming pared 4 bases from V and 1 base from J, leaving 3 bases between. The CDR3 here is CASSSRTDTQYL. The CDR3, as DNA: TGTGCCAGCAGTTCCCGCACAGATACGCAGTATTTA.

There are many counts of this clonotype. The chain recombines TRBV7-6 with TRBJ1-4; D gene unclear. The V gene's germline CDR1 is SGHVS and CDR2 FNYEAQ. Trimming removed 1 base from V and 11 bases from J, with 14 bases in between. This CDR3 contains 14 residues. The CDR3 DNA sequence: TGTGCCAGCAGCTTAGAGGGAGGGCGGACCAAACTGTTTTTT. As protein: CASSLEGGRTKLFF.

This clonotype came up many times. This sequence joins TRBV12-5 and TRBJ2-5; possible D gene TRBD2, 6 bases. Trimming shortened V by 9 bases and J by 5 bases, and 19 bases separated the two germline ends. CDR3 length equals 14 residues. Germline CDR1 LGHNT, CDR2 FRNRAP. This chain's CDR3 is CASLDGRRRETQYF. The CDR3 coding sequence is TGTGCTAGCCTCGACGGGAGAAGACGGGAGACCCAGTACTTC.

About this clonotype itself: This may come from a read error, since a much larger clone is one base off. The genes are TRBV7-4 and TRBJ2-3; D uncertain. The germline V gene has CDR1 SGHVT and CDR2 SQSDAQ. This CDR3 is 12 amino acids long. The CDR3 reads CAWSAPPDTQCF. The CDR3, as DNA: TGTGCCTGGAGTGCTCCCCCGGATACGCAGTGTTTT.

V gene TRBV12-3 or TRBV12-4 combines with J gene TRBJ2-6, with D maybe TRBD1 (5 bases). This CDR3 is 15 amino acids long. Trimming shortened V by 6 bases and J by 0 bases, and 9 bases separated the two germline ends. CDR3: CASRDTNSGANVLTF. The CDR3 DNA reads TGTGCCAGCAGGGACACGAACTCTGGGGCCAACGTCCTGACTTTC.

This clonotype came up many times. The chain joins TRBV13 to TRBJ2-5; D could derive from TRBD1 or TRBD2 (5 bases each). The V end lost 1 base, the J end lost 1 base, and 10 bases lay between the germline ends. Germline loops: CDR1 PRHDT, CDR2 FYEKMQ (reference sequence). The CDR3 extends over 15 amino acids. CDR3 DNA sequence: TGTGCCAGCAGCTTAGAAGGGGACGGCCAAGAGACCCAGTACTTC. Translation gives CASSLEGDGQETQYF.

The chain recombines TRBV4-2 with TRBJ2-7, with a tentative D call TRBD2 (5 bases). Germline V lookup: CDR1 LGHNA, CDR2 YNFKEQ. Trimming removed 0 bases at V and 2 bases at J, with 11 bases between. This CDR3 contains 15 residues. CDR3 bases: TGTGCCAGCAGCCAAGAGGATGAGGGCCCCTACGAGCAGTACTTC. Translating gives CASSQEDEGPYEQYF.

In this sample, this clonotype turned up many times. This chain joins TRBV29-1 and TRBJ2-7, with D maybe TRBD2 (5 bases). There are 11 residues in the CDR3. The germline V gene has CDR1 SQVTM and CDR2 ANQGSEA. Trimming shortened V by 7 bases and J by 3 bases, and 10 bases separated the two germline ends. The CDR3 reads CSAPAGYEQYF. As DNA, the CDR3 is TGCAGCGCTCCGGCGGGCTACGAGCAGTACTTC.

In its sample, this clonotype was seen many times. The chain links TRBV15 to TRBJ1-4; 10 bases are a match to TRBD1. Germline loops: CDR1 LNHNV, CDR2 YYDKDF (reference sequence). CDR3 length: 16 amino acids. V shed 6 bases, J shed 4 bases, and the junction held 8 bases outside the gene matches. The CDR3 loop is CATRDRGTSINEKLFF. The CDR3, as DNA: TGTGCCACCAGGGACAGGGGGACTTCAATTAATGAAAAACTGTTTTTT.

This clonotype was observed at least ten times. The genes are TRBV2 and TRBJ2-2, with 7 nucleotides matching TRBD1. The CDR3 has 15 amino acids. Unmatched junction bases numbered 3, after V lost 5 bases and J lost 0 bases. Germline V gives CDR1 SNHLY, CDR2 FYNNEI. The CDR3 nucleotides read TGTGCCAGCAGTTACAGGGGTCCGAACACCGGGGAGCTGTTTTTT. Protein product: CASSYRGPNTGELFF.

The CDR3 DNA reads as TGTGCCAGCAGGAAACGACAGTCCACCTACGAGCAGTACTTC. Protein product: CASRKRQSTYEQYF. The chain combines TRBV2 with TRBJ2-7, with a weak D call TRBD1 (5 bases). The V gene's germline CDR1 is SNHLY and CDR2 FYNNEI. The V end was cut by 6 bases, the J end by 2 bases, with 14 bases between. The CDR3 consists of 14 residues.

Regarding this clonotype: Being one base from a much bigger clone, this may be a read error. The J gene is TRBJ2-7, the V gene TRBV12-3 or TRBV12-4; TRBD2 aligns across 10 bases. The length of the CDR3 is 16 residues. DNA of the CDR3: TGTCCCAGCAGTGGGGGACTAGCGAGATTCTCCTACGAGCAGTACTTC. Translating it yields CPSSGGLARFSYEQYF.

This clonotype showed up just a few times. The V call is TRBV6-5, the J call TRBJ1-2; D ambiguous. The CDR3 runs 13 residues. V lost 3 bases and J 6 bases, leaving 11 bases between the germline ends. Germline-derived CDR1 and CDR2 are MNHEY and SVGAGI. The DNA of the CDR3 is TGTGCCAGCAGTTATCGAAGTTCCGATGGCTACACCTTC. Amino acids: CASSYRSSDGYTF.

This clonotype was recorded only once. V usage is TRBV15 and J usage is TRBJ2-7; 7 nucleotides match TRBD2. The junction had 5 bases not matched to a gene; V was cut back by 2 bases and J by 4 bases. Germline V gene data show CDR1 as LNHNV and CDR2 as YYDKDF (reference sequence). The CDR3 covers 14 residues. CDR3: CATSRPGLHYEQYF. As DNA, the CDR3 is TGTGCCACCAGCAGACCGGGACTACATTACGAGCAGTACTTC.

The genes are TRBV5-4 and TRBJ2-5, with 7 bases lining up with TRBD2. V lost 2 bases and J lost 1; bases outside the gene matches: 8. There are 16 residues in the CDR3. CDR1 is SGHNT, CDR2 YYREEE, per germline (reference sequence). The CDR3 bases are TGTGCCAGCAGCTTCATTCAGGGAGGGTCCCAAGAGACCCAGTACTTC. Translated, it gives CASSFIQGGSQETQYF.

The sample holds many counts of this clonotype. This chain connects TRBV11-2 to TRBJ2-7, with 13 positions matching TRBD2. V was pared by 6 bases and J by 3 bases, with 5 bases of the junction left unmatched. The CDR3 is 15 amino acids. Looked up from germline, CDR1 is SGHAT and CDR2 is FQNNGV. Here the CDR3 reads CASRPGLAGVYEQYF. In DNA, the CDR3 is TGTGCCAGCAGGCCCGGACTAGCGGGAGTCTACGAGCAGTACTTC.

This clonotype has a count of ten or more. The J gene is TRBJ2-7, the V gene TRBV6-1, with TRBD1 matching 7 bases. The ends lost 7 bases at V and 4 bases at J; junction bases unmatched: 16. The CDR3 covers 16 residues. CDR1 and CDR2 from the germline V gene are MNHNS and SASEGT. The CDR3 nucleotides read TGTGCCAGCATGGATTGGGGGCAAGACAGGGCGTACGAGCAGTACTTC. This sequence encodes CASMDWGQDRAYEQYF.

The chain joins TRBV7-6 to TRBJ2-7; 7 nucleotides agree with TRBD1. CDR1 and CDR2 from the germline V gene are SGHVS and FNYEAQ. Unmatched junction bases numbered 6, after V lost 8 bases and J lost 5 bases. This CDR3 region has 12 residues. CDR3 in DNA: TGTGCCAGCCACCCCGGGACAGACGAGCAGTACTTC. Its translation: CASHPGTDEQYF.

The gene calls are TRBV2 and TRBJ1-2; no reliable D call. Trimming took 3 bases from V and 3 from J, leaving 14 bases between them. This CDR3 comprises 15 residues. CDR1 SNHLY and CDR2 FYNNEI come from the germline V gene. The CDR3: CASSDTSRKDYGYTF. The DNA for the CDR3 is TGTGCCAGCAGTGATACGTCCAGGAAGGACTATGGCTACACCTTC.

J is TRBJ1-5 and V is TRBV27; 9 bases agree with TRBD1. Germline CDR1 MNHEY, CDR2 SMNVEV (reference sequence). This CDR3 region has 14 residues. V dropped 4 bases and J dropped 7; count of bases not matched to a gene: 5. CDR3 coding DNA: TGTGCCAGCAGTTGGGGACAGGGTGCCCAGCCCCAGCATTTT. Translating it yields CASSWGQGAQPQHF.

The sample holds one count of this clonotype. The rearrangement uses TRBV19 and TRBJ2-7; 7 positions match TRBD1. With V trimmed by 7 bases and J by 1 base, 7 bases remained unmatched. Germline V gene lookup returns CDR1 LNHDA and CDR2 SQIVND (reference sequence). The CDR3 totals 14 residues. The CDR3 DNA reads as TGTGCCAGTACCGCCGGGACAGCGTCCTACGAGCAGTACTTC. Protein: CASTAGTASYEQYF. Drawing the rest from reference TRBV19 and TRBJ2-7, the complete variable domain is DGGITQSPKYLFRKEGQNVTLSCEQNLNHDAMYWYRQDPGQGLRLIYYSQIVNDFQKGDIAEGYSVSREKKESFPLTVTSAQKNPTAFYLCASTAGTASYEQYFGPGTRLTVT.

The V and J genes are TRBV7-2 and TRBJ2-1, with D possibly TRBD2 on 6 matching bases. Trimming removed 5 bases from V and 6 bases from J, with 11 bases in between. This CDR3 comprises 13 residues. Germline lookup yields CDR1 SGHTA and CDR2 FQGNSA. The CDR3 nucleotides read TGTGCCAGCAGCCTCGGACTAAGCAATGAGCAGTTCTTC. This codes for CASSLGLSNEQFF.

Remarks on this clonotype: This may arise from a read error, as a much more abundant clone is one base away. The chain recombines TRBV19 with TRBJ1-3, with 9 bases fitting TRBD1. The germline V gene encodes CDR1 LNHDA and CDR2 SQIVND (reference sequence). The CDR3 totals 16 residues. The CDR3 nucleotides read TGTGCCAGTAGTATAATTTGGACAGGGGCTGGAAACACCGTATATTTT. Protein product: CASSIIWTGAGNTVYF.

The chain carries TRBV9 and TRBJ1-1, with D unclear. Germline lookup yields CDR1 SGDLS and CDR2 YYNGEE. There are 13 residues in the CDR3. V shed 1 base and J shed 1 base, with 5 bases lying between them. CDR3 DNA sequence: TGTGCCAGCAGCGTACATCAGAACACTGAAGCTTTCTTT. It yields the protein CASSVHQNTEAFF.

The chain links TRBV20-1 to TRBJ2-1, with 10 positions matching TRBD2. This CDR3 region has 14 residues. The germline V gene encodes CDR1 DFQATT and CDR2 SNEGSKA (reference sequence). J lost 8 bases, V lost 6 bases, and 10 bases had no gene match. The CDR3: CSADPRTSGDEQFF. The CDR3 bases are TGCAGTGCGGATCCAAGGACTAGCGGCGATGAGCAGTTCTTC.